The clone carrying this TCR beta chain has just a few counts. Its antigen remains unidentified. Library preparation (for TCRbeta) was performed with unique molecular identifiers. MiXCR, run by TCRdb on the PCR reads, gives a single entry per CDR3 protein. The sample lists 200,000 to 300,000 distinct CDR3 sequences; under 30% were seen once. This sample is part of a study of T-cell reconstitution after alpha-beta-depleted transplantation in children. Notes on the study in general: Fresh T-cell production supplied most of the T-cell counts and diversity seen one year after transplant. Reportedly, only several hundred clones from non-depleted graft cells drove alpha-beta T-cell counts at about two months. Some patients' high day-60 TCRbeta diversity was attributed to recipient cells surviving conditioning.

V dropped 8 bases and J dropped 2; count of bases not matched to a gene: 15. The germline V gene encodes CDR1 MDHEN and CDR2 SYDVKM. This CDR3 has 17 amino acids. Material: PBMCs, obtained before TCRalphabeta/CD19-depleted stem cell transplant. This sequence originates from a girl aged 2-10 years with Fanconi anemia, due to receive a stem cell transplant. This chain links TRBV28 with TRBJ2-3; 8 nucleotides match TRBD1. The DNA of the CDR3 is TGTGCCAGCGACCCCTGGGGGACAGGAGACCCCACAGATACGCAGTATTTT. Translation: CASDPWGTGDPTDTQYF.